The subject of this entry is one T cell receptor beta chain. The CDR3 runs 13 residues. Germline V CDR1 and CDR2: SSHAT, FNYEAQ (reference sequence). These data belong to a study of blood T cell repertoires in COVID-19. TCRdb's copy holds only in-frame clones and misses some; the assay was immunoSEQ multiplex PCR. The sample records more than 25,000 clones, around 90% being singletons. The material sequenced was peripheral blood. The chain has TRBV7-7 and TRBJ1-5; D unresolved. This sequence was found in a man between 60 and 75 years old with active COVID-19. The CDR3 DNA follows: TGTGCGGTCGGGGAGGGCGGGCGGCAGCCCCAGCATTTT. Its translation: CAVGEGGRQPQHF.